These 8 T cell receptor beta chains originate from one sample sequenced in a study of cytomegalovirus exposure and HLA in healthy donors. This PCR relied on a set of 60 Vbeta primers and 13 Jbeta primers. Here immunoSEQ multiplex PCR was the method, and the copy in TCRdb shows in-frame clones only, minus some. The sample lists about 190,000 clones, 82% occurring once. Sequencing input: PBMCs. These receptors originate from a woman aged 18-29 years in good health and CMV-seronegative.

The rearrangement links TRBV5-4 to TRBJ2-5, with 12 bases lining up with TRBD2. Unmatched junction bases numbered 6, after V lost 4 bases and J lost 2 bases. The CDR3 totals 16 residues. In germline, CDR1 is SGHNT, CDR2 YYREEE (reference sequence). As DNA, the CDR3 is TGTGCCAGCAGCACTGGACTAGCGGGATTGCAAGAGACCCAGTACTTC. As protein: CASSTGLAGLQETQYF.

V and J are TRBV11-2 and TRBJ2-7; 11 bases agree with TRBD2. V trimming: 5 bases; J trimming: 0 bases; junction bases outside the gene matches: 3. CDR3 length: 15 amino acids. Germline CDR1 and CDR2: SGHAT and FQNNGV. The CDR3, as DNA: TGTGCCAGCAGCATTAGCGGGGGGGCCTCCTACGAGCAGTACTTC. Its translation is CASSISGGASYEQYF.

The table lists this clone with a count of one. One junction end does not reproduce the germline sequence, and a read error may be involved. The V and J genes are TRBV7-9 and TRBJ2-1; 7 bases fit TRBD1. CDR1 and CDR2 (germline): SEHNR, FQNEAQ (reference sequence). The CDR3 is 11 residues long. The CDR3 coding sequence is TGTGCCAGCAGCTTAGAGTCGGACAGGCTCTTC. Translation gives CASSLESDRLF.

Notes on this clone: Other DNA sequences in the same sample also yield this CDR3. In nucleotides, the CDR3 is TGTGCCAGCAAGGACTCTGTGTACGAGCAGTACTTC. It specifies CASKDSVYEQYF. This chain links TRBV6-6 with TRBJ2-7; D perhaps matches TRBD2 (5 bases). V was pared by 7 bases and J by 4 bases, with 11 bases between. Germline CDR1 MNHNY, CDR2 SVGAGI (reference sequence). The CDR3 sequence is 12 residues long.

The rearrangement links TRBV28 to TRBJ1-2; 10 positions match TRBD1. There are 15 residues in the CDR3. Germline values: CDR1 MDHEN, CDR2 SYDVKM. The ends lost 4 bases at V and 3 bases at J; junction bases unmatched: 5. CDR3 DNA: TGTGCCAGCAGTTCCCGGGACAGGGGAGACTATGGCTACACCTTC. Residues: CASSSRDRGDYGYTF.

Points on this clone: An end of the junction does not agree with germline; a read error may underlie this. This chain joins TRBV7-9 and TRBJ2-5; TRBD1 agrees at 10 bases. Looked up from germline, CDR1 is SEHNR and CDR2 is FQNEAQ (reference sequence). CDR3 length equals 16 residues. CDR3 DNA: TGTTCCAGCAGCCCCGGACAGGGGGAAGACCAAGAGACCCAGTACTTC. The encoded protein is CSSSPGQGEDQETQYF.

The chain joins TRBV7-9 to TRBJ2-7; D not certain. The germline V and J ends were trimmed by 5 bases and 6 bases, with 11 bases remaining between them. This CDR3 spans 12 amino acids. The germline V gene encodes CDR1 SEHNR and CDR2 FQNEAQ (reference sequence). The CDR3: CASSQESGEQYF. DNA of the CDR3: TGTGCCAGCAGCCAAGAGTCAGGCGAGCAGTACTTC.

The genes are TRBV7-8 and TRBJ1-1; TRBD1 matches at 8 bases. Germline lookup yields CDR1 SGHVS and CDR2 FQNEAQ. The V and J ends lost 4 bases and 7 bases, in that order; junction bases with no gene match: 11. CDR3 size: 15 residues. CDR3: CASSSGRQGPYEAFF. CDR3 coding DNA: TGTGCCAGCAGCTCTGGGAGACAGGGGCCATATGAAGCTTTCTTT.